Given below is one TCR beta chain in context. Its antigen is unidentified. Using immunoSEQ multiplex PCR, the repertoire was profiled, and TCRdb retains in-frame clones only, with some absent. The data show about 69,000 clones, with over 80% seen just once and approximately 25% held by the top ten. This record belongs to a study of T cell responses to AZD1222 COVID-19 vaccine. Study-wide findings and caveats: With dominance at 160-218 and 743-854, vaccine-associated CD4 TCRs spanned spike. The donor cohort was predominantly white British with a female majority, and clonal diversity may have been underestimated. It was only 6 or 7 AZD1222 recipients who were seropositive at baseline. Variant regions that are unmutated are reportedly the target of nearly half of spike-specific TCRs.

Germline loops: CDR1 SNHLY, CDR2 FYNNEI. Trimming cost V 6 bases and J 3 bases; bases outside gene matches: 4. The CDR3 is 13 residues long. J is TRBJ2-7 and V is TRBV2; 8 bases line up with TRBD2. Material: peripheral blood, obtained 28 days after the second AZD1222 dose. The receptor's source is an adult who received the AZD1222 COVID-19 vaccine. The DNA of the CDR3 is TGTGCCAGCAGGGGACTAGTAATCTACGAGCAGTACTTC. As protein: CASRGLVIYEQYF.